This is a list of T cell receptor beta chains from one sample in a study of shared clonotypes between healthy human individuals. Measured with immunoSEQ multiplex PCR; TCRdb has only the in-frame clones, and not every one. The profile shows about 2.3 million clones, just over 90% of them singletons. The sequencing sample was made of naive CD4+ T cells from PBMCs. Receptors originate from a man younger than 30 in good health. Some clones in this sample may be carry-over from other donors' samples. CDR3s include the opening cysteine and the closing phenylalanine or tryptophan. The D gene is left open where the match is weak. Clone size, where shown, is once, few, many, or a class for clones that have expanded.

NA,NA,TRBJ1-1,TRBV30,TGTGCCTGGACCTCACAGAGGGGGAGGCCGAACACTGAAGCTTTCTTT,CAWTSQRGRPNTEAFF
NA,NA,TRBJ2-3,TRBV28,TGTGCCAGCAGTCCCCCGACTGGAACAGATACGCAGTATTTT,CASSPPTGTDTQYF
NA,NA,TRBJ2-6,TRBV5-1,TGCGCCAGCAGACTGACCTCTGGGGCCAACGTCCTGACTTTC,CASRLTSGANVLTF
NA,NA,TRBJ2-4,TRBV6-4,TGTGCCAGCAGTGACCCTCAAGGCAAATTGTACTTC,CASSDPQGKLYF
NA,NA,TRBJ2-7,TRBV28,TGTGCCAGCAGTTTTACTCGGCCCTCCTACGAGCAGTACTTC,CASSFTRPSYEQYF
NA,TRBD2,TRBJ2-7,TRBV11-1,TGTGCCAGCAGCTTAGCGGCGGCTAGCGGGAGGTGGTCCTACGAGCAGTACTTC,CASSLAAASGRWSYEQYF
NA,TRBD1,TRBJ1-5,TRBV6-1,TGTGCCAGCAGTGGACAGGGGGCTAATCAGCCCCAGCATTTT,CASSGQGANQPQHF
NA,NA,TRBJ2-7,TRBV7-2,TGTGCCAGCAGCTCCCTCCGCCGCTACGAGCAGTACTTC,CASSSLRRYEQYF
NA,TRBD1,TRBJ2-7,TRBV5-1,TGCGCCAGCAGCGACAACCCTACAGGGGGCGCTTCGGGCGAGCAGTACTTC,CASSDNPTGGASGEQYF
NA,NA,TRBJ2-7,TRBV18,TGTGCCAGCTCACCTTGGCAGGGAGTGAACGAGCAGTACTTC,CASSPWQGVNEQYF
NA,TRBD2,TRBJ2-1,TRBV7-9,TGTGCCAGCAGCCGCTCTCAAACTAGCGGGACGGTCAATGAGCAGTTCTTC,CASSRSQTSGTVNEQFF
NA,NA,TRBJ2-5,TRBV27,TGTGCCAGCAGTTTAGTAGGGCTGAAAGAGACCCAGTACTTC,CASSLVGLKETQYF
once,TRBD1,TRBJ2-7,TRBV11-3,TGTGCCGGCAGCTCGCCCGGGACAGGGAAATACGAGCAGTACTTC,CAGSSPGTGKYEQYF
NA,NA,TRBJ2-7,TRBV28,TGTGCCAGCACCAGATCCTACGGGCAGTACTTC,CASTRSYGQYF
NA,TRBD2,TRBJ2-1,TRBV15,TGTGCCACCAAGGTCCCAGCGGGAGGACATGAGCAGTTCTTC,CATKVPAGGHEQFF
NA,NA,TRBJ2-2,TRBV27,TGTGCCAGCACCCCTCTAGGGGGGCGCGCAAGCGGCGGGGAGCTGTTTTTT,CASTPLGGRASGGELFF
NA,NA,TRBJ2-5,TRBV14,TGTGCCAGCAGCCAAGATCCGGCAGGGAGAGAGACCCAGTACTTC,CASSQDPAGRETQYF
NA,TRBD2,TRBJ2-3,TRBV7-8,TGTGCCAGCAGCCCAGCGGGAGTCAGGCATTTT,CASSPAGVRHF
NA,NA,TRBJ2-5,TRBV28,TGTGCCAGCAGTTCTCTTGGGGGATTGGTGACCCAGTACTTC,CASSSLGGLVTQYF
NA,TRBD1,TRBJ1-2,TRBV2,TGTGCCAGGGGACAGGGGGGGACCTATGGCTACACCTTC,CARGQGGTYGYTF
NA,TRBD2,TRBJ2-5,TRBV5-1,TGCGCCAGCAGCGAAACGGGGACTAGCGGGCGGGAGACCCAGTACTTC,CASSETGTSGRETQYF
NA,TRBD2,TRBJ2-7,TRBV28,TGTGCCAGCAGTTCCCAGAGACTAGCGGGACTATACGAGCAGTACTTC,CASSSQRLAGLYEQYF
NA,TRBD1,TRBJ2-7,TRBV18,TGTGCCAGCTCACCTCTCCTCACCCAGGGGGGACAGGGGAGTGGGGAGCAGTACTTC,CASSPLLTQGGQGSGEQYF
NA,TRBD1,TRBJ2-1,TRBV5-1,TGCGCCAGCAGCTTCAGGGGGACGGACAATGAGCAGTTCTTC,CASSFRGTDNEQFF
NA,TRBD2,TRBJ2-7,TRBV10-2,TGCGCCAGCCTTGTTGCGGGAGGGCCTTACAACGAGCAGTACTTC,CASLVAGGPYNEQYF
NA,NA,TRBJ2-7,TRBV29-1,TGCAGCGCGTATAGGGGGGCCCACGAGCAGTACTTC,CSAYRGAHEQYF
NA,NA,TRBJ2-7,TRBV28,TGTGCCAGCAGTTTGGCCCGCTCGGGCCCCGAGCAGTACTTC,CASSLARSGPEQYF
NA,NA,TRBJ1-5,TRBV6-5,TGTGCCAGCAGTTATAGAGGGGGTAATCAGCCCCAGCATTTT,CASSYRGGNQPQHF
NA,TRBD1,TRBJ2-7,TRBV5-6,TGTGCCAGCAGCTTGGTAGGGACAGCAATCTACGAGCAGTACTTC,CASSLVGTAIYEQYF
NA,NA,TRBJ1-3,TRBV18,TGTGCCAGCTCACTTCAGGGTCGAGAAAACACCATATATTTT,CASSLQGRENTIYF
few,NA,TRBJ2-7,TRBV7-9,TGTGCCGGCGAACAGGGCCCTCGGAACGAGCAGTACTTC,CAGEQGPRNEQYF
once,NA,TRBJ2-5,TRBV29-1,TGCAGCGTTAACCAAGAGACCCAGTACTTC,CSVNQETQYF
NA,NA,TRBJ2-1,TRBV5-1,TGCGCCAGCAGCTTAAGCGGGAATGAGCAGTTCTTC,CASSLSGNEQFF
NA,NA,TRBJ1-3,TRBV4-2,TGTGCCAGCGACCTGGGCGAATCGCGTGGGTCTGGAAACACCATATATTTT,CASDLGESRGSGNTIYF
NA,NA,TRBJ1-2,TRBV5-1,TGCGCCAGCAGCCGACCTGACGGGGGCGTCGGTGGCTACACCTTC,CASSRPDGGVGGYTF
once,NA,TRBJ2-1,TRBV4-3,TGCGCCAGCAGCCAAGAGATTAGCGGAAACTATAGGAGCTCCTACAATGAGCAGTTCTTC,CASSQEISGNYRSSYNEQFF
NA,NA,TRBJ1-4,TRBV28,TGTGCCAGCAGTTACGTACCGGGACGAGGGAATGAAAAACTGTTTTTT,CASSYVPGRGNEKLFF
NA,NA,TRBJ2-2,TRBV5-5,TGTGCCAGCAGCCCATCCGGGCTTTCGAACACCGGGGAGCTGTTTTTT,CASSPSGLSNTGELFF
NA,NA,TRBJ2-2,TRBV7-8,TGTGCCAGCAGCCAATTCCTTAGTTACGCGAACACCGGGGAGCTGTTTTTT,CASSQFLSYANTGELFF
NA,NA,TRBJ2-7,TRBV5-5,TGTGCCAGCAGCTTGTTGGTAAACTCCTACGAGCAGTACTTC,CASSLLVNSYEQYF
NA,NA,TRBJ2-7,TRBV15,TGTGCCACCCGGTTTAAGGGGGCGGGAGAGCAGTACTTC,CATRFKGAGEQYF